The text below deals with one TCR beta chain. Its antigen is undetermined. J gave up 2 bases and V 6 bases, and 8 bases lay outside the gene matches. CDR3 length: 15 amino acids. Looked up from germline, CDR1 is SEHNR and CDR2 is FQNEAQ (reference sequence). The sample originates from a study of CD8 T cells in ankylosing spondylitis. Broader study findings: CD8+ disease-linked clones were present at relatively low frequencies in blood. Ankylosing spondylitis blood appeared to carry a characteristic TCR beta motif of seven to nine highly homologous variants.

Construction of TCR beta libraries was performed using quantitative 5'-RACE with molecular barcodes. MiXCR, run by TCRdb on the 5' RACE reads, gives a single entry per CDR3 protein. Of approximately 400,000 distinct CDR3 sequences detected, 25% to 30% appear once; the ten largest clones hold about 0.9%. This sequence joins TRBV7-9 and TRBJ2-7, with TRBD1 identical over 9 bases. This TCR derives from a male donor with ankylosing spondylitis. Sequencing was done on a sample of blood, either unsorted or a sorted T cell fraction (not recorded which). CDR3 in amino acids: CASSWWGQGAYEQYF. As DNA, the CDR3 is TGTGCCAGCAGTTGGTGGGGACAGGGAGCCTACGAGCAGTACTTC.